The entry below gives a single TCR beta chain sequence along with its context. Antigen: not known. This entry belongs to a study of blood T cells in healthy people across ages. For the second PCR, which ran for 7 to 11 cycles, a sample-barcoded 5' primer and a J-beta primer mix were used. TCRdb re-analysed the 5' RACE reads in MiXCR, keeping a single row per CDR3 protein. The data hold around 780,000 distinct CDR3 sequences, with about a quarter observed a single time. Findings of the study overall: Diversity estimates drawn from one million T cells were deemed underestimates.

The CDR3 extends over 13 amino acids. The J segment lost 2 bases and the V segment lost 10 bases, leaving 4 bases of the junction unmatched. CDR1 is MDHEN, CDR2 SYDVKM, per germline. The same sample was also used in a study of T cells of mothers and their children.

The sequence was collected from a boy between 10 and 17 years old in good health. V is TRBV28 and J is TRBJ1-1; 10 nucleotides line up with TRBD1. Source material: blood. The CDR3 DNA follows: TGTGCCACAGGGACAGGGGTAAACACTGAAGCTTTCTTT. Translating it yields CATGTGVNTEAFF. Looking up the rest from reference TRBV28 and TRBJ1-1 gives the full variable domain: DVKVTQSSRYLVKRTGEKVFLECVQDMDHENMFWYRQDPGLGLRLIYFSYDVKMKEKGDIPEGYSVSREKKERFSLILESASTNQTSMYLCATGTGVNTEAFFGQGTRLTVV.